Presented here are 6 T cell receptor beta chains from one specimen sequenced in a study of blood T cell repertoires in COVID-19. Sequencing was performed with immunoSEQ multiplex PCR; in TCRdb, only in-frame clones are kept and a portion is missing. Counted here are approximately 150,000 clones, roughly 79% occurring once; the ten biggest clones make up approximately 2%. Sequences were obtained from peripheral blood. The receptor set was obtained from a woman aged 60-70 years with acute or convalescent COVID-19.

This chain connects TRBV19 to TRBJ2-3, with 9 bases aligning to TRBD2. The CDR3 runs 15 residues. V shed 3 bases, J shed 7 bases, and the junction held 8 bases outside the gene matches. Germline V gene sequence: CDR1 LNHDA, CDR2 SQIVND (reference sequence). The CDR3 is CASSMPGLARYTQYF. CDR3 nucleotides: TGTGCCAGTAGTATGCCGGGACTAGCACGTTATACGCAGTATTTT. The whole variable domain, filled in from reference TRBV19 and TRBJ2-3, reads DGGITQSPKYLFRKEGQNVTLSCEQNLNHDAMYWYRQDPGQGLRLIYYSQIVNDFQKGDIAEGYSVSREKKESFPLTVTSAQKNPTAFYLCASSMPGLARYTQYFGPGTRLTVL.

This chain connects TRBV19 to TRBJ1-6; a possible D gene is TRBD1 (6 bases). Germline CDR1 is LNHDA and CDR2 is SQIVND (reference sequence). The CDR3 sequence is 14 residues long. The V and J ends lost 5 bases and 7 bases respectively, with 12 bases between them. The DNA for the CDR3 is TGTGCCAGTAGTCAGGGGCCCGCCAATTCACCCCTCCACTTT. Translated, it gives CASSQGPANSPLHF.

The genes are TRBV19 and TRBJ1-1; 10 positions agree with TRBD1. Germline CDR1 reads LNHDA; CDR2 reads SQIVND (reference sequence). The V gene end was trimmed by 0 bases and the J gene end by 0 bases; junction bases not matched to a gene: 4. This CDR3 is 17 amino acids long. CDR3 in amino acids: CASSIEGQGILNTEAFF. DNA of the CDR3: TGTGCCAGTAGTATAGAGGGACAGGGGATTTTGAACACTGAAGCTTTCTTT.

The chain links TRBV4-1 to TRBJ2-5, with D maybe TRBD2 (5 bases). Germline V gives CDR1 MGHRA, CDR2 YSYEKL. Trimming left V 8 bases short and J 5 bases short, with 9 bases between. The CDR3 is 11 amino acids. CDR3 nucleotide sequence: TGCGCCAGCGGACTGGGGGAGACCCAGTACTTC. It is translated as CASGLGETQYF.

V and J are TRBV30 and TRBJ1-4, with a weak D call TRBD1 (5 bases). Germline assignment: CDR1 GTSNPN and CDR2 SVGIG (reference sequence). V lost 7 bases, J lost 0 bases, and 12 bases lay in between. This CDR3 is 14 amino acids long. CDR3 coding DNA: TGTGCCTTACGGAGGGGAACAACTAATGAAAAACTGTTTTTT. Amino acids: CALRRGTTNEKLFF.

V gene TRBV29-1 combines with J gene TRBJ1-2, with a weak D call TRBD1 (5 bases). Germline-derived CDR1 and CDR2 are SQVTM and ANQGSEA. The CDR3 is made up of 13 amino acids. Between the trimmed V and J ends, which lost 4 bases and 4 bases, there was a span of 13 bases. The CDR3 reads CSVGEGGVYGYTF. CDR3 nucleotides: TGCAGCGTTGGAGAGGGAGGGGTCTATGGCTACACCTTC. Using reference TRBV29-1 and TRBJ1-2 for the parts outside the CDR3, the full variable domain is SAVISQKPSRDICQRGTSLTIQCQVDSQVTMMFWYRQQPGQSLTLIATANQGSEATYESGFVIDKFPISRPNLTFSTLTVSNMSPEDSSIYLCSVGEGGVYGYTFGSGTRLTVV.